This T cell receptor (beta chain) emerged from a study of vaccination and CD4 T cells after COVID-19. Overall study context: Median time from second vaccine dose to sampling was roughly 72 days (14 to 241).

In germline, CDR1 is LGHNA, CDR2 YNFKEQ. The CDR3 covers 14 residues. V was cut by 0 bases and J by 3 bases, with 9 bases left in between. Findings and limits, study-wide: Post-vaccination reactive clonotypes (median approximately 38) did not differ significantly from post-infection (approximately 22).

Turning to this clonotype: The antigen remains unidentified.

TCRdb passed the PCR reads through MiXCR, listing each CDR3 protein once. Seen here are some 20,000 distinct CDR3 sequences, roughly 53% observed once, and the top ten hold around 1.1%. This sequence originates from a human donor who had recovered from COVID-19. The specimen was CD4+ T cells from blood, collected before SARS-CoV-2 vaccination. The genes are TRBV4-2 and TRBJ2-7; possible D gene TRBD2, 5 bases. This chain's CDR3 is CASSQEPSYYEQYF. CDR3 in DNA: TGTGCCAGCAGCCAAGAGCCTAGCTACTACGAGCAGTACTTC.